This passage covers 7 T cell receptor beta chains from one sample sequenced in a study of T cells in Graves' hyperthyroidism and ophthalmopathy. TCR beta CDR3 regions were amplified from RNA. Using the HTBI primer set, a first-round RT-PCR was run on the TCR CDR3. TCRdb processed the multiplex PCR reads anew with MiXCR; each CDR3 protein has one entry. The table records about 96,000 distinct CDR3 sequences, roughly 56% of them present only once. The sample taken for sequencing was blood. The origin of the receptors is a woman aged 40 to 55 with Graves' hyperthyroidism.

This rearrangement joins TRBV29-1 to TRBJ2-2; no clear D gene. Per the germline V gene, CDR1 is SQVTM and CDR2 is ANQGSEA. The CDR3 covers 10 residues. The V and J ends lost 3 bases and 5 bases respectively, with 1 base between them. The CDR3 DNA reads as TGCAGCGTTGATACCGGGGAGCTGTTTTTT. It specifies CSVDTGELFF.

This chain's CDR3 is CASSQTGSNTGELFF. CDR3 in DNA: TGTGCCAGCAGCCAGACAGGGTCGAACACCGGGGAGCTGTTTTTT. The V gene is TRBV7-2, the J gene TRBJ2-2; TRBD1 matches 7 bases. With V trimmed by 5 bases and J by 0 bases, 3 bases remained unmatched. CDR1 and CDR2 from the germline V gene are SGHTA and FQGNSA. This CDR3 has 15 amino acids.

This clonotype showed up many times. This chain links TRBV7-2 with TRBJ1-2; D call uncertain. This CDR3 has 13 amino acids. Trimming shortened V by 1 base and J by 8 bases, and 11 bases separated the two germline ends. Germline V lookup: CDR1 SGHTA, CDR2 FQGNSA. CDR3 protein: CASSLGRVEGYTF. For the CDR3, the DNA is TGTGCCAGCAGCTTAGGTAGGGTGGAGGGCTACACCTTC.

Here the CDR3 DNA reads TGTGCCATCGGGCAAGCGAGCTCTGGGGCCAACGTCCTGACTTTC. Protein sequence: CAIGQASSGANVLTF. The V and J genes are TRBV9 and TRBJ2-6; D is unclear. The V end lost 9 bases, the J end lost 0 bases, and 13 bases lay between the germline ends. In germline, CDR1 is SGDLS, CDR2 YYNGEE. This CDR3 comprises 15 residues.

For this clonotype: A read error may be the cause here, since a much bigger clone is one base away. The rearrangement joins TRBV7-2 to TRBJ2-5; 9 positions agree with TRBD2. CDR1 SGHTA and CDR2 FQGNSA come from the germline V gene. The CDR3 length is 15 residues. For the CDR3, the DNA is TGTGCCGGCAGCTCTTATAACGAGCGGGAGGTTGGGCAGTACTTC. Amino acid sequence: CAGSSYNEREVGQYF.

As concerns this clonotype: The conserved phenylalanine or tryptophan is not found at the CDR3 terminus, so this likely reflects a read error. The chain uses TRBV7-2 and TRBJ2-6; D uncertain. Germline CDR1 and CDR2: SGHTA and FQGNSA. The CDR3 sequence is 16 residues long. CDR3 region: CASSFTSVSGANVLTS. Written as DNA, the CDR3 is TGCGCCAGCAGCTTTACGTCAGTCTCTGGGGCCAACGTCCTGACTTCC.

This clonotype counts as medium-sized. The chain has TRBV2 and TRBJ1-1; TRBD1 is a possible D gene (6 bases). The CDR3 covers 12 residues. The V end lost 6 bases, the J end lost 7 bases, and 12 bases lay between the germline ends. The germline V gene has CDR1 SNHLY and CDR2 FYNNEI. In nucleotides, the CDR3 is TGTGCCAGCAGCACAGGGTTGAGTGAAGCTTTCTTT. This sequence encodes CASSTGLSEAFF.